The rows below give T cell receptor beta chains drawn from one sample of a study of blood T cells in healthy people across ages. TCRdb re-analysed the 5' RACE reads in MiXCR, keeping a single row per CDR3 protein. Among around 1,900,000 distinct CDR3 sequences listed, roughly 43% were seen once. Sequences were obtained from blood. These receptors all come from a human donor in good health. The conserved cysteine and the conserved F or W are not part of the CDR3 here. Some rows mark clone size as missing; the rest say once, few, many or name a class of expanded clone.

V gene: TRBV6-5; clone size: NA; J gene: TRBJ2-6; CDR3 protein: ASSYYASGANVLT
V gene: TRBV6-1; clone size: NA; J gene: TRBJ2-3; CDR3 protein: ASSERAGGTDTQY
V gene: TRBV24-1; clone size: NA; J gene: TRBJ2-3; CDR3 protein: ATSDSGYTFQSTDTQY
V gene: TRBV29-1; clone size: NA; J gene: TRBJ1-5; CDR3 protein: SVKMDSNQPQH
V gene: TRBV5-1; clone size: NA; J gene: TRBJ2-5; CDR3 protein: ASLGQEKNWKETQY
V gene: TRBV19; clone size: NA; J gene: TRBJ2-1; CDR3 protein: ASTLDREKYNEQF
V gene: TRBV14; clone size: NA; J gene: TRBJ1-1; CDR3 protein: ASSQDFGTEAF
V gene: TRBV27; clone size: many; J gene: TRBJ2-7; CDR3 protein: ASSLSAAYEQY
V gene: TRBV5-1; clone size: NA; J gene: TRBJ1-1; CDR3 protein: ASSAGWSSDTEAF
V gene: TRBV9; clone size: NA; J gene: TRBJ2-5; CDR3 protein: ASSPTSGKYNEQY
V gene: TRBV20-1; clone size: NA; J gene: TRBJ1-4; CDR3 protein: SARDLYTGEATNEKLF
V gene: TRBV6-2/TRBV6-3; clone size: NA; J gene: TRBJ2-4; CDR3 protein: ASSYPLGEVGKNIQY
V gene: TRBV2; clone size: NA; J gene: TRBJ1-5; CDR3 protein: ASSTVGSNQPQH
V gene: TRBV7-2; clone size: NA; J gene: TRBJ1-1; CDR3 protein: ASSLNRGGYTEAF
V gene: TRBV9; clone size: NA; J gene: TRBJ1-2; CDR3 protein: ASSAAANYGYT
V gene: TRBV20-1; clone size: NA; J gene: TRBJ2-1; CDR3 protein: SARYNGAYNEQF
V gene: TRBV25-1; clone size: few; J gene: TRBJ2-7; CDR3 protein: ASSEHKGTVRFEQY
V gene: TRBV29-1; clone size: few; J gene: TRBJ1-2; CDR3 protein: SVHSAANGYT
V gene: TRBV20-1; clone size: few; J gene: TRBJ2-4; CDR3 protein: SAREVGWAKNIQY
V gene: TRBV11-2; clone size: few; J gene: TRBJ2-3; CDR3 protein: ASSILASSDTQY
V gene: TRBV20-1; clone size: NA; J gene: TRBJ2-5; CDR3 protein: SARGQMGIDQQY
V gene: TRBV4-1; clone size: NA; J gene: TRBJ2-1; CDR3 protein: ASSQDRGRGRGLGNEQF
V gene: TRBV14; clone size: NA; J gene: TRBJ2-1; CDR3 protein: ASSQGYRAATFSYNEQF
V gene: TRBV2; clone size: few; J gene: TRBJ1-5; CDR3 protein: ASSEVPDVARPQH
V gene: TRBV29-1; clone size: NA; J gene: TRBJ2-7; CDR3 protein: SVDAEGGRYEQY
V gene: TRBV6-2/TRBV6-3; clone size: NA; J gene: NA; CDR3 protein: ASSSELGQGDHEQY
V gene: TRBV27; clone size: NA; J gene: TRBJ1-1; CDR3 protein: ASIKNRRVGAPMSTEAF
V gene: TRBV29-1; clone size: NA; J gene: NA; CDR3 protein: SVAGGELGYEQY
V gene: TRBV6-5; clone size: many; J gene: TRBJ1-2; CDR3 protein: ASSRGTGNGYT
V gene: TRBV2; clone size: NA; J gene: TRBJ2-1; CDR3 protein: ASFRLKSYNERF
V gene: TRBV4-2; clone size: NA; J gene: TRBJ2-1; CDR3 protein: ASGSRGVTYNEQF
V gene: TRBV28; clone size: NA; J gene: TRBJ1-1; CDR3 protein: ASSLQREKNTEAF
V gene: TRBV6-2/TRBV6-3; clone size: NA; J gene: TRBJ1-2; CDR3 protein: ASRESTGVGGYT
V gene: TRBV20-1; clone size: few; J gene: TRBJ1-4; CDR3 protein: SASGTNEKLF
V gene: TRBV3-1; clone size: NA; J gene: TRBJ1-2; CDR3 protein: ASSPLGWDYGYT
V gene: TRBV9; clone size: NA; J gene: TRBJ1-2; CDR3 protein: ASSVRDRPNYGYT
V gene: TRBV27; clone size: NA; J gene: TRBJ2-7; CDR3 protein: ASSLQTTGDQY
V gene: TRBV20-1; clone size: NA; J gene: TRBJ2-7; CDR3 protein: SAKGGAFLYEQY
V gene: TRBV15; clone size: many; J gene: TRBJ2-6; CDR3 protein: ATSRDPAGANVLT